These 23 T cell receptor beta chains share one sample of origin, sequenced in a study of T cell clonotyping in hematopoietic cell transplantation. Profiled with immunoSEQ multiplex PCR; TCRdb holds only in-frame clones, not every one. This sample has 9,000 to 15,000 clones; around 49% occur once, and the top ten carry roughly 9.8%. The sequenced sample consisted of peripheral blood mononuclear cells. The receptors here all came from a man aged 45-65 years in good health. Some clones in this sample may be carry-over from other donors' samples.

The chain joins TRBV5-6 to TRBJ1-2; no firm D call. V was trimmed by 4 bases and J by 0 bases, leaving 19 bases between them. This CDR3 has 17 amino acids. Germline-derived CDR1 and CDR2 are SGHDT and YYEEEE. The CDR3 coding sequence is TGTGCCAGCAGCCCTCGTCCCCCCGGCCGAGCTAACTATGGCTACACCTTC. Its protein product is CASSPRPPGRANYGYTF.

V is TRBV30 and J is TRBJ1-5, with D maybe TRBD1 (6 bases). The germline CDR1 and CDR2 sequences are GTSNPN and SVGIG (reference sequence). V lost 3 bases to trimming and J lost 11 bases, with 14 bases between them. This CDR3 has 12 residues. CDR3 region: CAWSQSRGAQHF. DNA of the CDR3: TGTGCCTGGAGCCAAAGCAGGGGAGCCCAGCATTTT. Using reference TRBV30 and TRBJ1-5 for the parts outside the CDR3, the full variable domain is SQTIHQWPATLVQPVGSPLSLECTVEGTSNPNLYWYRQAAGRGLQLLFYSVGIGQISSEVPQNLSASRPQDRQFILSSKKLLLSDSGFYLCAWSQSRGAQHFGDGTRLSIL.

The chain combines TRBV9 with TRBJ2-1, with 13 bases fitting TRBD2. V gave up 0 bases and J gave up 2 bases; unmatched junction bases: 2. Germline V CDR1 and CDR2: SGDLS, YYNGEE. The CDR3 has 17 amino acids. The CDR3 bases are TGTGCCAGCAGCGTAGGGGGACTAGCGGGACCCTACAATGAGCAGTTCTTC. It encodes CASSVGGLAGPYNEQFF.

J is TRBJ1-2 and V is TRBV29-1, with a possible D match to TRBD1 (5 bases). The CDR3 sequence is 15 residues long. V shed 0 bases and J shed 4 bases, with 15 bases lying between them. From germline, CDR1 is SQVTM and CDR2 ANQGSEA. In DNA, the CDR3 is TGCAGCGTTGAAGATTCCAGGGTTCTTCTCTATGGCTACACCTTC. Translated: CSVEDSRVLLYGYTF.

The V and J genes are TRBV5-6 and TRBJ2-1, with TRBD1 as a possible D gene (6 bases). Trimming pared 1 base from V and 6 bases from J, leaving 11 bases between. The CDR3 length is 14 residues. Germline V gene sequence: CDR1 SGHDT, CDR2 YYEEEE. The CDR3 loop is CASSLTGIVNEQFF. The CDR3 DNA is TGTGCCAGCAGCTTGACAGGGATTGTCAATGAGCAGTTCTTC.

The chain employs TRBV6-5 and TRBJ2-1, with D uncertain. The germline V gene encodes CDR1 MNHEY and CDR2 SVGAGI. With 8 bases removed from V and 5 bases from J, the gap between germline ends came to 13 bases. The CDR3 is 13 residues long. CDR3 in DNA: TGTGCCAGCTCGTCCCAGGATAACAATGAGCAGTTCTTC. Amino acids: CASSSQDNNEQFF.

This rearrangement joins TRBV9 to TRBJ1-1, with unresolved D. Trimming removed 7 bases at V and 4 bases at J, with 14 bases between. CDR1 SGDLS and CDR2 YYNGEE come from the germline V gene. The CDR3 sequence is 13 residues long. CDR3 in DNA: TGTGCCAGCTCCGATATAGCGGGCACTGAAGCTTTCTTT. Encoded protein: CASSDIAGTEAFF.

The chain is built from TRBV20-1 and TRBJ2-5, with D possibly being TRBD1 (5 bases). This CDR3 is 11 amino acids long. CDR1 and CDR2 from the germline V gene are DFQATT and SNEGSKA (reference sequence). Trimming took 0 bases from V and 11 from J, leaving 10 bases between them. The chain's CDR3 is CSARDGAEQYF. For the CDR3, the DNA is TGCAGTGCTAGAGATGGGGCGGAGCAGTACTTC.

The chain joins TRBV30 to TRBJ2-5; 14 nucleotides agree with TRBD2. Trimming at V came to 4 bases and at J to 3 bases, leaving 1 base not matched to a gene. The CDR3 loop spans 14 amino acids. Germline CDR1 GTSNPN, CDR2 SVGIG (reference sequence). This CDR3 is CAWTGLAGEETQYF. Written as DNA, the CDR3 is TGTGCCTGGACGGGACTAGCGGGAGAAGAGACCCAGTACTTC.

This clone was counted between two and nine times. The rearrangement joins TRBV6-5 to TRBJ2-5, with 8 positions matching TRBD1. The CDR3 has 13 residues. Per germline, CDR1 MNHEY and CDR2 SVGAGI. V was pared by 8 bases and J by 4 bases, with 6 bases of the junction left unmatched. CDR3 sequence: CASQGQAGETQYF. DNA for the CDR3: TGTGCCAGCCAGGGACAGGCAGGAGAGACCCAGTACTTC.

The chain is built from TRBV5-4 and TRBJ1-1; D possibly corresponds to TRBD1 (5 bases). This CDR3 comprises 15 residues. The ends were cut back, 0 bases at V and 5 bases at J, with 14 bases in the middle. Germline loops: CDR1 SGHNT, CDR2 YYREEE (reference sequence). CDR3 residues: CASSLEDTEPTEAFF. DNA of the CDR3: TGTGCCAGCAGCTTGGAGGACACTGAGCCAACTGAAGCTTTCTTT. Full variable domain (missing parts from reference TRBV5-4 and TRBJ1-1): ETGVTQSPTHLIKTRGQQVTLRCSSQSGHNTVSWYQQALGQGPQFIFQYYREEENGRGNFPPRFSGLQFPNYSSELNVNALELDDSALYLCASSLEDTEPTEAFFGQGTRLTVV.

This clone was seen a few times. This chain uses TRBV7-9 with TRBJ2-5, with D tentatively TRBD1 or TRBD2 (5 bases each). CDR1 and CDR2 (germline): SEHNR, FQNEAQ (reference sequence). V shed 4 bases and J shed 5 bases, with 11 bases lying between them. CDR3 length: 13 residues. The DNA of the CDR3 is TGTGCCAGCAGCTCCCTTTGGGGGGAGACCCAGTACTTC. Translating it yields CASSSLWGETQYF.

V usage is TRBV19 and J usage is TRBJ2-5; 11 bases map to TRBD1. The CDR3 runs 14 residues. With 4 bases clipped from V and 6 bases from J, the junction kept 4 bases outside the gene matches. Germline lookup yields CDR1 LNHDA and CDR2 SQIVND (reference sequence). The CDR3 bases are TGTGCCAGTAGTACGGGACAGGGGGTAAAGACCCAGTACTTC. This codes for CASSTGQGVKTQYF.

A remark on this clone: Sequence at one end of the junction differs from germline and may be a read error. The rearrangement joins TRBV4-2 to TRBJ2-7; TRBD2 aligns across 8 bases. CDR1 and CDR2 from the germline V gene are LGHNA and YNFKEQ. The length of the CDR3 is 14 residues. For the CDR3, the DNA is TGTGCCAGCAGCCAGCGGACTAGCTCCCACGAGCAGTACTTC. Its translation is CASSQRTSSHEQYF.

A single count supports this clone. This chain's CDR3 is CASSQAGTGPEQYF. The CDR3 DNA is TGCGCCAGCAGCCAGGCCGGGACAGGGCCCGAGCAGTACTTC. The rearrangement uses TRBV4-1 and TRBJ2-7; 9 nucleotides line up with TRBD1. Trimming cost V 3 bases and J 6 bases; bases outside gene matches: 6. The CDR3 is made up of 14 amino acids. The germline V gene encodes CDR1 MGHRA and CDR2 YSYEKL.

This rearrangement joins TRBV30 to TRBJ2-5, with D perhaps assigned TRBD1 or TRBD2 (5 bases each). The CDR3 runs to 15 residues. CDR1 and CDR2 from the germline V gene are GTSNPN and SVGIG (reference sequence). V lost 0 bases, J lost 1 base, and 12 bases lay in between. Written as DNA, the CDR3 is TGTGCCTGGAGTGTAAGGTTAGGGACCCAAGAGACCCAGTACTTC. It encodes CAWSVRLGTQETQYF.

J is TRBJ2-2 and V is TRBV6-6; TRBD1 agrees at 9 bases. This CDR3 has 15 amino acids. Germline V gene sequence: CDR1 MNHNY, CDR2 SVGAGI (reference sequence). V was pared by 6 bases and J by 4 bases, with 6 bases of the junction left unmatched. CDR3 amino acids: CASSRTGEITGELFF. The CDR3 DNA reads as TGTGCCAGCAGCCGGACAGGGGAAATCACCGGGGAGCTGTTTTTT.

V usage is TRBV28 and J usage is TRBJ1-4; D is perhaps TRBD1 (5 bases). The germline CDR1 and CDR2 sequences are MDHEN and SYDVKM. V gave up 8 bases and J gave up 8 bases, with 15 bases separating them. The CDR3 covers 13 residues. For the CDR3, the DNA is TGTGCCAGCTTGGGGGGTATGCGGGAAAAACTGTTTTTT. Translating gives CASLGGMREKLFF.

The genes are TRBV29-1 and TRBJ2-2, with TRBD2 identical over 8 bases. Germline CDR1 SQVTM, CDR2 ANQGSEA. The CDR3 totals 14 residues. Germline trimming cut 7 bases from V and 2 bases from J; bases unmatched to any gene: 6. CDR3 amino acids: CSARSGGNTGELFF. CDR3 coding DNA: TGCAGCGCCCGGAGCGGGGGAAACACCGGGGAGCTGTTTTTT.

The J gene is TRBJ1-5, the V gene TRBV5-8, with D unclear. The CDR3 spans 12 residues. Trimming shortened V by 4 bases and J by 7 bases, and 9 bases separated the two germline ends. Germline V gives CDR1 SGHTS, CDR2 YDEGEE. CDR3 nucleotide sequence: TGTGCCAGCAGCCTAAATGGCCAGCCCCAGCATTTT. It codes for CASSLNGQPQHF.

This clone was counted between two and nine times. This chain connects TRBV29-1 to TRBJ1-5, with D possibly TRBD1 on 5 matching bases. V was trimmed by 6 bases and J by 3 bases, leaving 9 bases between them. The CDR3 totals 12 residues. Germline V lookup: CDR1 SQVTM, CDR2 ANQGSEA. CDR3 bases: TGCAGCGTCCAGACAGACAATCAGCCCCAGCATTTT. This gives the protein CSVQTDNQPQHF. The complete variable domain, with remaining parts taken from reference TRBV29-1 and TRBJ1-5, reads SAVISQKPSRDICQRGTSLTIQCQVDSQVTMMFWYRQQPGQSLTLIATANQGSEATYESGFVIDKFPISRPNLTFSTLTVSNMSPEDSSIYLCSVQTDNQPQHFGDGTRLSIL.

The rearrangement joins TRBV11-2 to TRBJ2-1, with TRBD1 matching 8 bases. The CDR3 is 15 amino acids. CDR1 is SGHAT, CDR2 FQNNGV, per germline. The junction had 7 bases not matched to a gene; V was cut back by 5 bases and J by 4 bases. CDR3 amino acids: CASSPGQGAYNEQFF. CDR3 DNA: TGTGCCAGCAGCCCCGGACAGGGCGCATACAATGAGCAGTTCTTC.

V and J are TRBV29-1 and TRBJ1-1, with no clear D. Trimming cost V 6 bases and J 0 bases, with 8 bases left between them. The CDR3 is 12 amino acids. Germline V gives CDR1 SQVTM, CDR2 ANQGSEA. CDR3 sequence reads: CSVSGLNTEAFF. The CDR3 nucleotides are TGCAGCGTCTCGGGCCTGAACACTGAAGCTTTCTTT.